This entry lists 9 T cell receptor beta chains sequenced from one sample in a study of T cells after yellow fever vaccination. TCRdb re-derived calls from the 5' RACE reads in MiXCR, one entry per CDR3 protein. The data show 250,000 to 400,000 distinct CDR3 sequences, approximately 4.3% seen once. Specimen: PBMCs, collected 15 days after the yellow fever booster vaccination. The receptors shown here come from a man younger than 35 who received the YFV17D yellow fever vaccine.

The CDR3 region is CASSLAQRGVYEQYF. CDR3 nucleotides: TGTGCCAGCAGCTTAGCGCAGCGGGGGGTCTACGAGCAGTACTTC. The gene calls are TRBV7-9 and TRBJ2-7, with 9 bases lining up with TRBD2. Germline V gene data show CDR1 as SEHNR and CDR2 as FQNEAQ (reference sequence). The CDR3 runs 15 residues. V shed 0 bases, J shed 3 bases, and the junction held 3 bases outside the gene matches.

This clonotype was detected only a few times. The chain recombines TRBV10-1 with TRBJ2-2; TRBD1 matches 11 bases. Germline loops: CDR1 WNHNN, CDR2 SYGVQD (reference sequence). CDR3 length: 21 residues. Unmatched junction bases numbered 15, after V lost 2 bases and J lost 1 base. The CDR3 spells CASSEKFSDRGHLLNTGELFF. The DNA of the CDR3 is TGCGCCAGCAGTGAGAAGTTTTCGGACAGGGGGCACCTACTGAACACCGGGGAGCTGTTTTTT.

This clonotype was observed many times. This sequence joins TRBV12-3 or TRBV12-4 and TRBJ2-2, with 11 nucleotides matching TRBD1. The CDR3 extends over 15 amino acids. V trimming: 5 bases; J trimming: 1 base; junction bases outside the gene matches: 0. The CDR3 here is CASSGTGGNTGELFF. Here the CDR3 DNA reads TGTGCCAGCAGTGGGACAGGGGGGAACACCGGGGAGCTGTTTTTT.

The chain joins TRBV5-1 to TRBJ1-2; D unresolved. V was cut by 2 bases and J by 4 bases, with 18 bases left in between. The CDR3 sequence is 16 residues long. Germline-derived CDR1 and CDR2 are SGHRS and YFSETQ. In nucleotides, the CDR3 is TGCGCCAGCAGCTTAGGCAGCTCCCAAACCGTCTATGGCTACACCTTC. Amino acid sequence: CASSLGSSQTVYGYTF. Using reference TRBV5-1 and TRBJ1-2 for the parts outside the CDR3, the full variable domain is KAGVTQTPRYLIKTRGQQVTLSCSPISGHRSVSWYQQTPGQGLQFLFEYFSETQRNKGNFPGRFSGRQFSNSRSEMNVSTLELGDSALYLCASSLGSSQTVYGYTFGSGTRLTVV.

The CDR3 region has the DNA TGTGCCAGCAGCTTGGGTAGGGCGGTGGATGAGCAGTTCTTC. Translating it yields CASSLGRAVDEQFF. The chain is built from TRBV5-6 and TRBJ2-1, with D uncertain. CDR1 and CDR2 from the germline V gene are SGHDT and YYEEEE. The CDR3 spans 14 residues. The ends were cut back, 0 bases at V and 8 bases at J, with 12 bases in the middle.

The chain has TRBV5-4 and TRBJ1-3; D is uncertain. The germline V gene encodes CDR1 SGHNT and CDR2 YYREEE (reference sequence). V was pared by 10 bases and J by 2 bases, with 13 bases between. This CDR3 region has 13 residues. The CDR3 DNA reads TGTGCCTCGCGTTCTGGGGCTGGAAACACCATATATTTT. This sequence encodes CASRSGAGNTIYF. Complete variable domain (other parts from reference TRBV5-4 and TRBJ1-3): ETGVTQSPTHLIKTRGQQVTLRCSSQSGHNTVSWYQQALGQGPQFIFQYYREEENGRGNFPPRFSGLQFPNYSSELNVNALELDDSALYLCASRSGAGNTIYFGEGSWLTVV.

This clonotype was counted a few times. V and J are TRBV29-1 and TRBJ1-2; 10 bases are shared with TRBD1. CDR3 size: 13 residues. Germline loops: CDR1 SQVTM, CDR2 ANQGSEA. The trim removed 6 bases at V and 4 bases at J, leaving 5 bases unmatched. CDR3 sequence reads: CSVSTGGGYGYTF. The CDR3, as DNA: TGCAGCGTATCGACAGGGGGCGGCTATGGCTACACCTTC.

The table lists this clonotype with a few counts. The chain uses TRBV6-5 and TRBJ1-4; D is unresolved. This CDR3 has 15 amino acids. The ends were cut back, 4 bases at V and 8 bases at J, with 17 bases in the middle. CDR1 and CDR2 (germline): MNHEY, SVGAGI. This CDR3 is CASSWSQTRAEKLFF. As DNA, the CDR3 is TGTGCCAGCAGTTGGTCCCAGACGAGGGCAGAAAAACTGTTTTTT.

The rearrangement uses TRBV20-1 and TRBJ2-7; a possible D gene is TRBD1 (6 bases). This CDR3 is 13 amino acids long. V was clipped by 4 bases and J by 5 bases, with 15 bases between them. Per germline, CDR1 DFQATT and CDR2 SNEGSKA (reference sequence). CDR3 sequence reads: CSAILRGQNEQYF. Here the CDR3 DNA reads TGCAGTGCTATTCTTCGCGGACAGAACGAGCAGTACTTC.